These 9 T cell receptor beta chains came from one sample sequenced in a study of blood T cells in healthy people across ages. A second PCR of roughly 7 to 11 cycles used a sample-barcoded 5' primer and a J-beta primer mix. One entry per CDR3 protein results from TCRdb running MiXCR on the 5' RACE reads. The sample contains approximately 1.5 million distinct CDR3 sequences, roughly a third of which appear only once. Material for sequencing was blood. The receptors here all came from a woman aged 25-40 years in good health.

V is TRBV4-2 and J is TRBJ2-2; 7 bases are shared with TRBD2. J was trimmed by 0 bases and V by 1 base; bases with no gene match: 11. CDR1 LGHNA and CDR2 YNFKEQ come from the germline V gene. The CDR3 contains 19 residues. The CDR3, as DNA: TGTGCCAGCAGCCAAGGAGTGGGGAGGAGCGGGACGAACACCGGGGAGCTGTTTTTT. Protein: CASSQGVGRSGTNTGELFF.

The gene calls are TRBV6-1 and TRBJ2-3, with a tentative D call TRBD1 (5 bases). The germline V gene encodes CDR1 MNHNS and CDR2 SASEGT. Trimming stripped 7 bases from V and 4 bases from J, with 27 bases between. The CDR3 runs 18 residues. This chain's CDR3 is CASTLLIRRDSHADTQYF. For the CDR3, the DNA is TGTGCCAGCACCCTACTTATCCGGCGAGACAGTCATGCAGATACGCAGTATTTT.

On this clonotype: This could be a read error, since a much larger clone is one nucleotide away. V is TRBV6-2 or TRBV6-3 and J is TRBJ1-5, with TRBD1 as a possible D gene (5 bases). The germline V and J ends were trimmed by 5 bases and 10 bases, with 21 bases remaining between them. Germline-derived CDR1 and CDR2 are MNHEY and SVGEGT. The CDR3 spans 15 residues. DNA of the CDR3: TGTGCCAGCAGTGACCCCCGAGGCGGGGGAAGACCCCAGCATTTT. As protein: CASSDPRGGGRPQHF.

This chain connects TRBV15 to TRBJ2-1, with 11 bases lining up with TRBD1. The CDR3 is 17 amino acids. Germline CDR1 LNHNV, CDR2 YYDKDF (reference sequence). With 0 bases clipped from V and 12 bases from J, the junction kept 13 bases outside the gene matches. In DNA form, the CDR3 reads TGTGCCACCAGCAGAGATATTAAGGACAGGGGGCGGATTGGGCAGTTCTTC. This sequence encodes CATSRDIKDRGRIGQFF.

The chain uses TRBV6-1 and TRBJ2-7, with D possibly matching TRBD1 (6 bases). Germline V gene sequence: CDR1 MNHNS, CDR2 SASEGT. The ends were cut back, 3 bases at V and 7 bases at J, with 16 bases in the middle. This CDR3 comprises 14 residues. The CDR3 spells CASSESKQRGEQYF. CDR3 DNA: TGTGCCAGCAGTGAGTCAAAACAGAGGGGGGAGCAGTACTTC.

This clonotype was counted ten times or more. The chain has TRBV4-1 and TRBJ2-7, with unresolved D. The V end was cut by 2 bases, the J end by 2 bases, with 7 bases between. Germline lookup yields CDR1 MGHRA and CDR2 YSYEKL. The CDR3 is made up of 13 amino acids. CDR3: CASSQIGPYEQYF. The CDR3 region has the DNA TGCGCCAGCAGCCAAATAGGTCCCTACGAGCAGTACTTC.

A note on this clonotype: The junction departs from the called germline gene at one end, perhaps through a read error. The chain links TRBV4-1 to TRBJ2-1; 7 nucleotides agree with TRBD2. The J call may be wrong; the DNA end is better matched by TRBJ2-7. Germline V gene data show CDR1 as MGHRA and CDR2 as YSYEKL. The CDR3 sequence is 17 residues long. The DNA of the CDR3 is TGCGCCGGCAGCCCTTATTCTAAGGGGACTGCGGGGGACGAGCAGTACTTC. This encodes CAGSPYSKGTAGDEQYF.

Details on this clonotype: The germline gene is not matched at one end of the junction; a read error may be the cause. V is TRBV7-9 and J is TRBJ2-3, with D unclear. CDR1 and CDR2 from the germline V gene are SEHNR and FQNEAQ (reference sequence). The CDR3 sequence is 14 residues long. In nucleotides, the CDR3 is TGTACCAGCAGCTTCTCCGGGCCCCAGGATACGCAGTATTTT. It is translated as CTSSFSGPQDTQYF.

This clonotype has more than one count but fewer than ten. The rearrangement uses TRBV2 and TRBJ2-7, with D hard to call. V was clipped by 4 bases and J by 4 bases, with 8 bases between them. CDR3 size: 12 residues. CDR1 and CDR2 (germline): SNHLY, FYNNEI. For the CDR3, the DNA is TGTGCCAGCAGTGTAGTAGGATACGAGCAGTACTTC. Translation gives CASSVVGYEQYF.